Listed here are 14 T cell receptor beta chains from one sample, sequenced in a study of neurological immune-mediated disorders (dated by TCRdb to about 2019). The library was built by means of 5' RACE. Sequenced on an Illumina HiSeq 2500. TCRdb passed the public sequencing reads through fastp at Q25 and MiXCR, retaining productive beta sequences. All rows with the same CDR3 protein become a single entry with the most common DNA and genes. Within this sample are about 59,000 distinct CDR3 sequences, with approximately 3.5% of them counted one time only. The ten largest clones represent more than 2.5% of the sample. The material sequenced was PBMCs. The source of these receptors is a woman aged 25 to 39 with multiple sclerosis.

The V call is TRBV2, the J call TRBJ1-1, with D possibly being TRBD1 (5 bases). The CDR3 extends over 15 amino acids. V was shortened by 6 bases and J by 1 base, with 15 bases between the two germline ends. The V gene's germline CDR1 is SNHLY and CDR2 FYNNEI. CDR3: CASSKQQAKNTEAFF. The CDR3 DNA reads TGTGCCAGCAGCAAACAACAGGCCAAGAACACTGAAGCTTTCTTT.

This clonotype was counted ten times or more. CDR3: CASSLNTVGGELFF. CDR3 DNA: TGCGCCAGCAGCTTGAACACGGTTGGCGGGGAGCTGTTTTTT. J is TRBJ2-2 and V is TRBV5-1; the D is unclear. The CDR3 covers 14 residues. Looked up from germline, CDR1 is SGHRS and CDR2 is YFSETQ. The V and J ends lost 1 base and 7 bases respectively, with 11 bases between them.

There are many counts of this clonotype. This rearrangement joins TRBV6-5 to TRBJ1-5; D is ambiguous. This CDR3 comprises 15 residues. Germline V lookup: CDR1 MNHEY, CDR2 SVGAGI. V dropped 6 bases and J dropped 4 bases, with 16 bases sitting between them. The CDR3: CASSPGRIRNQPQHF. CDR3 nucleotide sequence: TGTGCCAGCAGCCCCGGACGGATAAGGAATCAGCCCCAGCATTTT.

This clonotype was detected ten times or more. This chain links TRBV4-3 with TRBJ2-3; no firm D call. Per the germline V gene, CDR1 is LGHNA and CDR2 is YSLEER. The CDR3 is 16 residues long. V shed 3 bases and J shed 0 bases, with 13 bases lying between them. The CDR3 protein is CASSQGRRSSTDTQYF. In DNA, the CDR3 is TGCGCCAGCAGCCAGGGTCGCCGATCTAGCACAGATACGCAGTATTTT.

About this clonotype: Compared with germline, one end of the junction differs, possibly owing to a read error. The CDR3 DNA sequence: TGCGCCAGTAGTATGGACGGCCGGGTGGGAGAGACCCAGTACTTC. Residues: CASSMDGRVGETQYF. The chain recombines TRBV19 with TRBJ2-5, with no clear D. Germline V gene data show CDR1 as LNHDA and CDR2 as SQIVND (reference sequence). CDR3 length equals 15 residues.

This clonotype was counted many times. This sequence joins TRBV5-5 and TRBJ1-2, with TRBD1 identical over 8 bases. Germline CDR1 SGHKS, CDR2 YYEKEE (reference sequence). This CDR3 is built from 14 residues. V lost 5 bases, J lost 4 bases, and 7 bases stayed unmatched. The CDR3 DNA reads TGTGCCAGCAGTCGAGGACAGGGAGGCTATGGCTACACCTTC. Its protein is CASSRGQGGYGYTF.

With respect to this clonotype: A junction boundary mismatches the germline segment, possibly from a read error. The CDR3 sequence is CASSVRGPAKKIQYF. The CDR3, as DNA: TGTGCCAGCAGTGTCAGGGGCCCAGCCAAAAAAATTCAGTACTTC. V usage is TRBV28 and J usage is TRBJ2-4, with D tentatively TRBD1 (6 bases). The germline V gene encodes CDR1 MDHEN and CDR2 SYDVKM. This CDR3 is 15 amino acids long.

This clonotype was observed a few times. Just one base apart from a much larger clone, this may be a read error. The gene calls are TRBV5-1 and TRBJ1-4; possibly TRBD1 for D (5 bases). CDR1 is SGHRS and CDR2 is YFSETQ in the germline V gene. Between the trimmed V and J ends, which lost 4 bases and 8 bases, there was a span of 18 bases. There are 15 residues in the CDR3. The CDR3 region has the DNA TGCGCCAGCAGCCCCCAAGGGGAAGGTGGGGAAAAACTGTTTTTT. Protein sequence: CASSPQGEGGEKLFF.

There are a few counts of this clonotype. A read error is possible here, since a much larger clone lies one base away. This sequence joins TRBV25-1 and TRBJ1-4; possible D gene TRBD1, 5 bases. Looked up from germline, CDR1 is MGHDK and CDR2 is SYGVNS. CDR3 length: 13 residues. V gave up 6 bases and J gave up 8 bases, with 13 bases separating them. The CDR3 DNA reads as TGTGCCAGCAGCCGGACATGGACAGAAAAACTGTTTTTT. It translates to CASSRTWTEKLFF.

This clonotype appeared many times. V is TRBV20-1 and J is TRBJ1-6; unclear D gene. V lost 5 bases to trimming and J lost 14 bases, with 13 bases between them. Germline V gene lookup returns CDR1 DFQATT and CDR2 SNEGSKA (reference sequence). The CDR3 length is 11 residues. CDR3 sequence reads: CSAPDTPTLHF. CDR3 DNA: TGCAGTGCTCCCGACACTCCAACCCTCCACTTT.

This clonotype was observed many times. The V and J genes are TRBV11-2 and TRBJ1-1, with 7 bases lining up with TRBD1. The V segment lost 4 bases and the J segment 1 base; nucleotides outside the gene matches: 6. Per the germline V gene, CDR1 is SGHAT and CDR2 is FQNNGV. This CDR3 has 15 amino acids. The CDR3: CASSSYRGGNTEAFF. As DNA, the CDR3 is TGTGCCAGCAGCTCATACAGGGGAGGGAACACTGAAGCTTTCTTT. Based on the CDR3 plus reference TRBV11-2 and TRBJ1-1, the full variable domain is EAGVAQSPRYKIIEKRQSVAFWCNPISGHATLYWYQQILGQGPKLLIQFQNNGVVDDSQLPKDRFSAERLKGVDSTLKIQPAKLEDSAVYLCASSSYRGGNTEAFFGQGTRLTVV.

This clonotype was detected many times. The gene calls are TRBV5-1 and TRBJ2-5, with D perhaps matching TRBD2 (5 bases). Germline CDR1 reads SGHRS; CDR2 reads YFSETQ. The V and J ends lost 4 bases and 6 bases respectively, with 16 bases between them. The CDR3 is made up of 14 amino acids. The DNA of the CDR3 is TGCGCCAGCAGCACAGAAAGCGGAGGAAAGACCCAGTACTTC. Amino acid sequence: CASSTESGGKTQYF. The complete variable domain, with remaining parts taken from reference TRBV5-1 and TRBJ2-5, reads KAGVTQTPRYLIKTRGQQVTLSCSPISGHRSVSWYQQTPGQGLQFLFEYFSETQRNKGNFPGRFSGRQFSNSRSEMNVSTLELGDSALYLCASSTESGGKTQYFGPGTRLLVL.

This clonotype was recorded many times. CDR3 nucleotides: TGTGCCAGCAGGGGGGGACTAGCGGGGGTCTACAATGAGCAGTTCTTC. Protein: CASRGGLAGVYNEQFF. This sequence joins TRBV12-3 or TRBV12-4 and TRBJ2-1; 14 bases agree with TRBD2. V trimming: 6 bases; J trimming: 3 bases; junction bases outside the gene matches: 4. The CDR3 runs to 16 residues.

This clonotype was counted at least ten times. This sequence joins TRBV20-1 and TRBJ1-2, with a possible D match to TRBD1 (6 bases). The CDR3 sequence is 15 residues long. V was shortened by 2 bases and J by 2 bases, with 15 bases between the two germline ends. CDR1 is DFQATT and CDR2 is SNEGSKA in the germline V gene (reference sequence). The CDR3 nucleotides are TGCAGTGCTAGACCTCATGGACAGCTAAACTATGGCTACACCTTC. It codes for CSARPHGQLNYGYTF.